The 32 T cell receptor beta chains below were found in one sample sequenced in a study of T cell responses to AZD1222 COVID-19 vaccine. The repertoire was sequenced with immunoSEQ multiplex PCR; TCRdb's copy has only in-frame clones and lacks some. This table has about 150,000 clones, 87% appearing once. Sequencing was performed on peripheral blood, taken 28 days after the second AZD1222 dose. These receptors all come from an adult who received the AZD1222 COVID-19 vaccine.

J is TRBJ2-2 and V is TRBV14; 9 positions agree with TRBD2. This CDR3 is built from 17 residues. The J segment lost 4 bases and the V segment lost 0 bases, leaving 6 bases of the junction unmatched. The germline V gene encodes CDR1 SGHDN and CDR2 FVKESK. CDR3 in DNA: TGTGCCAGCAGCCAAGAGTTAGCGGGAGACCTCACCGGGGAGCTGTTTTTT. Translating it yields CASSQELAGDLTGELFF.

The CDR3 sequence: CASSLPTQGAGEQFF. CDR3 bases: TGTGCCAGCAGTTTACCGACCCAGGGCGCCGGGGAGCAGTTCTTC. This sequence joins TRBV28 and TRBJ2-1, with a weak D call TRBD1 (5 bases). CDR1 MDHEN and CDR2 SYDVKM come from the germline V gene. The CDR3 covers 15 residues. V gave up 2 bases and J gave up 10 bases, with 18 bases separating them.

The chain joins TRBV11-2 to TRBJ1-1, with 8 bases fitting TRBD1. Germline lookup yields CDR1 SGHAT and CDR2 FQNNGV. V lost 2 bases and J lost 4; bases outside the gene matches: 18. The CDR3 extends over 19 amino acids. CDR3 in amino acids: CASSLFLDRIRGQATEAFF. As DNA, the CDR3 is TGTGCCAGCAGCTTATTTTTGGATAGAATACGGGGACAGGCCACTGAAGCTTTCTTT.

The chain recombines TRBV15 with TRBJ1-2; D gene unclear. The germline V gene encodes CDR1 LNHNV and CDR2 YYDKDF (reference sequence). Between the trimmed V and J ends, which lost 0 bases and 8 bases, there was a span of 16 bases. The CDR3 sequence is 15 residues long. CDR3 amino acids: CATSRDGQTLGGYTF. The CDR3 bases are TGTGCCACCAGCAGAGATGGGCAGACCCTCGGAGGCTACACCTTC.

The chain combines TRBV12-3 or TRBV12-4 with TRBJ1-1, with no clear D. This CDR3 is built from 12 residues. The V gene lost 3 bases and the J gene lost 8 bases, with 10 bases spanning the gap. CDR3 sequence reads: CASSLDPGEAFF. DNA of the CDR3: TGTGCCAGCAGTTTGGATCCGGGAGAAGCTTTCTTT.

This clone was recorded a few times. The V gene is TRBV3-1 (or the pseudogene TRBV3-2), the J gene TRBJ2-3; a possible D gene is TRBD2 (5 bases). The V end lost 3 bases, the J end lost 0 bases, and 10 bases lay between the germline ends. Germline V gene lookup returns CDR1 LGHDT and CDR2 YNNKEL (reference sequence). This CDR3 contains 15 residues. This CDR3 reads CASSQGGSSTDTQYF. The CDR3 DNA sequence: TGTGCCAGCAGCCAGGGCGGGTCTAGCACAGATACGCAGTATTTT.

V usage is TRBV28 and J usage is TRBJ1-1, with TRBD1 matching 7 bases. Trimming took 8 bases from V and 4 from J; bases not matched to a gene: 10. CDR3 length equals 14 residues. CDR1 is MDHEN, CDR2 SYDVKM, per germline. The CDR3 region is CASARQGIGTEAFF. CDR3 DNA: TGTGCCAGCGCTCGACAGGGAATTGGCACTGAAGCTTTCTTT.

V usage is TRBV9 and J usage is TRBJ2-1; 8 bases are a match to TRBD2. CDR3 length: 16 residues. Germline V gene data show CDR1 as SGDLS and CDR2 as YYNGEE. The ends lost 0 bases at V and 4 bases at J; junction bases unmatched: 6. The CDR3 sequence is CASSVGSSGAYNEQFF. CDR3 DNA: TGTGCCAGCAGCGTAGGGAGTAGCGGGGCATACAATGAGCAGTTCTTC.

The rearrangement joins TRBV27 to TRBJ2-3, with TRBD2 as a possible D gene (6 bases). The CDR3 is made up of 18 amino acids. Trimming took 3 bases from V and 5 from J, leaving 24 bases between them. CDR1 and CDR2 from the germline V gene are MNHEY and SMNVEV (reference sequence). The CDR3 sequence is CASSFLSQPGLDVDTQYF. CDR3 sequence (DNA): TGTGCCAGCAGTTTCCTAAGTCAACCGGGACTCGACGTAGATACGCAGTATTTT.

This chain uses TRBV30 with TRBJ2-7; 7 bases map to TRBD1. CDR3 length: 16 residues. The J segment lost 1 base and the V segment lost 4 bases, leaving 13 bases of the junction unmatched. The germline V gene encodes CDR1 GTSNPN and CDR2 SVGIG (reference sequence). The CDR3, as DNA: TGTGCCTGGACCCCCAAGGGAAAGGACAGGTCCTACGAGCAGTACTTC. Translated: CAWTPKGKDRSYEQYF.

The chain carries TRBV30 and TRBJ1-1, with D hard to call. Trimming pared 0 bases from V and 1 base from J, leaving 9 bases between. CDR1 GTSNPN and CDR2 SVGIG come from the germline V gene (reference sequence). The CDR3 covers 14 residues. The CDR3: CAWSVGQRNTEAFF. The CDR3 nucleotides are TGTGCCTGGAGTGTCGGTCAGAGGAACACTGAAGCTTTCTTT.

The chain is built from TRBV5-4 and TRBJ2-2, with D unclear. CDR3 length equals 14 residues. Germline V CDR1 and CDR2: SGHNT, YYREEE (reference sequence). With 4 bases removed from V and 6 bases from J, the gap between germline ends came to 13 bases. CDR3 DNA: TGTGCCAGCAGCCCGGTACCCCCGCCCGGGGAGCTGTTTTTT. It specifies CASSPVPPPGELFF.

The V call is TRBV28, the J call TRBJ2-1, with D perhaps TRBD1 or TRBD2 (6 bases each). The germline gives CDR1 MDHEN, CDR2 SYDVKM. Trimming removed 7 bases from V and 2 bases from J, with 15 bases in between. CDR3 length: 15 residues. The CDR3 protein is CASITGARTYNEQFF. CDR3 DNA sequence: TGTGCCAGCATCACGGGGGCCCGAACCTACAATGAGCAGTTCTTC.

The genes are TRBV5-6 and TRBJ2-6; no definite D call. This CDR3 comprises 14 residues. From germline, CDR1 is SGHDT and CDR2 YYEEEE. Trimming cost V 9 bases and J 3 bases, with 13 bases left between them. CDR3 region: CATRPAGGANVLTF. DNA for the CDR3: TGTGCCACCCGTCCGGCAGGTGGGGCCAACGTCCTGACTTTC.

As to this clone: A read error may account for a junction end that differs from germline. V gene TRBV3-1 (or the pseudogene TRBV3-2) combines with J gene TRBJ2-5, with TRBD2 as a possible D gene (5 bases). Germline CDR1 reads LGHDT; CDR2 reads YNNKEL (reference sequence). The CDR3 contains 12 residues. DNA for the CDR3: TGTGCCAGCAGTCAAGGCGGGTTGACCCAGTACTTC. This translates into CASSQGGLTQYF.

The chain combines TRBV19 with TRBJ1-5; the match to TRBD1 covers 7 bases. With 6 bases clipped from V and 1 base from J, the junction kept 9 bases outside the gene matches. Germline assignment: CDR1 LNHDA and CDR2 SQIVND (reference sequence). The CDR3 contains 16 residues. The CDR3 spells CASSHPDRASNQPQHF. The CDR3, as DNA: TGTGCCAGTAGCCACCCAGACAGGGCAAGCAATCAGCCCCAGCATTTT. The variable domain in full, completed from reference TRBV19 and TRBJ1-5, reads DGGITQSPKYLFRKEGQNVTLSCEQNLNHDAMYWYRQDPGQGLRLIYYSQIVNDFQKGDIAEGYSVSREKKESFPLTVTSAQKNPTAFYLCASSHPDRASNQPQHFGDGTRLSIL.

The V call is TRBV7-2, the J call TRBJ2-5; 11 positions match TRBD2. The J segment lost 5 bases and the V segment lost 3 bases, leaving 11 bases of the junction unmatched. The CDR3 spans 17 residues. Germline V lookup: CDR1 SGHTA, CDR2 FQGNSA. The CDR3, as DNA: TGTGCCAGCAGCTTCCACCCCCGTAGCGGGAGGGCGGAGACCCAGTACTTC. It encodes CASSFHPRSGRAETQYF.

This clone has a handful of counts. The sample contains more than one DNA sequence encoding this CDR3. V usage is TRBV7-9 and J usage is TRBJ1-6; tentatively, D is TRBD1 (5 bases). The CDR3 extends over 12 amino acids. Germline V CDR1 and CDR2: SEHNR, FQNEAQ (reference sequence). Trimming stripped 6 bases from V and 7 bases from J, with 7 bases between. CDR3 nucleotide sequence: TGTGCCAGCAGGGAGGGGAATTCACCCCTCCACTTT. This translates into CASREGNSPLHF.

This clone showed up just a few times. V usage is TRBV18 and J usage is TRBJ1-2; 7 bases align to TRBD1. Germline V gene data show CDR1 as KGHSH and CDR2 as LQKENI. Trimming at V came to 6 bases and at J to 2 bases, leaving 18 bases not matched to a gene. The CDR3 spans 18 residues. The DNA for the CDR3 is TGTGCCAGCTCTCCCCGAGTCCCAGGGGGAATTGCAAACTATGGCTACACCTTC. Its protein product is CASSPRVPGGIANYGYTF.

The V call is TRBV28, the J call TRBJ2-7, with D hard to call. The germline V and J ends were trimmed by 2 bases and 2 bases, with 7 bases remaining between them. There are 13 residues in the CDR3. Germline V lookup: CDR1 MDHEN, CDR2 SYDVKM. CDR3 DNA sequence: TGTGCCAGCAGTTTACAAAACCCCTACGAGCAGTACTTC. As protein: CASSLQNPYEQYF.

The J gene is TRBJ1-6, the V gene TRBV5-4; the D gene is possibly TRBD1 (6 bases). CDR1 and CDR2 (germline): SGHNT, YYREEE (reference sequence). The CDR3 is 15 residues long. Trimming removed 6 bases from V and 7 bases from J, with 17 bases in between. The CDR3 DNA reads as TGTGCCAGCAACGGCGGGGGCGGCTTAAATTCACCCCTCCACTTT. Amino acids: CASNGGGGLNSPLHF. Full variable domain (remainder filled in from reference TRBV5-4 and TRBJ1-6): ETGVTQSPTHLIKTRGQQVTLRCSSQSGHNTVSWYQQALGQGPQFIFQYYREEENGRGNFPPRFSGLQFPNYSSELNVNALELDDSALYLCASNGGGGLNSPLHFGNGTRLTVT.

This rearrangement joins TRBV9 to TRBJ2-3, with 8 bases aligning to TRBD1. The ends lost 5 bases at V and 6 bases at J; junction bases unmatched: 8. This CDR3 has 14 residues. From germline, CDR1 is SGDLS and CDR2 YYNGEE. As DNA, the CDR3 is TGTGCCAGCAGTCACGACAGGGGTTCGGATACGCAGTATTTT. Amino acids: CASSHDRGSDTQYF.

V gene TRBV6-1 combines with J gene TRBJ1-5; D is ambiguous. Germline V gene lookup returns CDR1 MNHNS and CDR2 SASEGT. Trimming pared 1 base from V and 5 bases from J, leaving 6 bases between. The CDR3 spans 13 residues. CDR3 sequence reads: CASSEGIYQPQHF. In nucleotides, the CDR3 is TGTGCCAGCAGTGAAGGGATCTATCAGCCCCAGCATTTT.

The chain is built from TRBV4-3 and TRBJ1-1; D perhaps matches TRBD1 (5 bases). The germline gives CDR1 LGHNA, CDR2 YSLEER. V was cut by 0 bases and J by 3 bases, with 11 bases left in between. The CDR3 is 15 amino acids. The CDR3 loop reads CASSQDILGDTEAFF. CDR3 sequence (DNA): TGCGCCAGCAGCCAAGATATATTAGGGGACACTGAAGCTTTCTTT.

This chain uses TRBV3-1 (or the pseudogene TRBV3-2) with TRBJ2-1, with D possibly TRBD2 on 6 matching bases. V gave up 1 base and J gave up 0 bases, with 13 bases separating them. The germline gives CDR1 LGHDT, CDR2 YNNKEL (reference sequence). This CDR3 comprises 17 residues. The CDR3, as DNA: TGTGCCAGCAGCCAAGCGGGAGTTAGTTTCTCCTACAATGAGCAGTTCTTC. Encoded protein: CASSQAGVSFSYNEQFF.

This clone occurred once. V and J are TRBV9 and TRBJ1-1; the D is unclear. V gave up 0 bases and J gave up 6 bases, with 12 bases separating them. This CDR3 is 14 amino acids long. Germline-derived CDR1 and CDR2 are SGDLS and YYNGEE. CDR3 residues: CASSVEGNGAEAFF. The CDR3, as DNA: TGTGCCAGCAGCGTAGAGGGAAATGGAGCTGAAGCTTTCTTT.

The chain uses TRBV28 and TRBJ2-7; 9 nucleotides match TRBD2. In germline, CDR1 is MDHEN, CDR2 SYDVKM. The CDR3 has 16 residues. The trim removed 7 bases at V and 4 bases at J, leaving 14 bases unmatched. Here the CDR3 DNA reads TGTGCCAGCACCCCGGGGGGTCAGGGACTAGCTTACGAGCAGTACTTC. This codes for CASTPGGQGLAYEQYF.

The chain employs TRBV7-2 and TRBJ2-3; 11 positions agree with TRBD2. Per the germline V gene, CDR1 is SGHTA and CDR2 is FQGNSA. The CDR3 has 18 amino acids. V was pared by 4 bases and J by 4 bases, with 13 bases of the junction left unmatched. CDR3 residues: CASSYSGRARFPPDTQYF. CDR3 DNA sequence: TGTGCCAGCAGCTATAGCGGGAGGGCCCGGTTCCCCCCAGATACGCAGTATTTT.

The chain employs TRBV5-5 and TRBJ2-2; a weak D match, TRBD2 (6 bases). Trimming took off 4 bases at V and 2 bases at J, with 12 bases between the two ends. CDR1 is SGHKS and CDR2 is YYEKEE in the germline V gene (reference sequence). The CDR3 runs to 15 residues. The CDR3 region is CASSRRDSNTGELFF. CDR3 in DNA: TGTGCCAGCAGCCGGCGGGACTCTAACACCGGGGAGCTGTTTTTT.

The chain uses TRBV6-1 and TRBJ2-1; 10 bases agree with TRBD1. V lost 4 bases, J lost 7 bases, and 10 bases stayed unmatched. The CDR3 runs 16 residues. Germline V CDR1 and CDR2: MNHNS, SASEGT. CDR3: CASSGWAGQGRNEQFF. The CDR3, as DNA: TGTGCCAGCAGTGGATGGGCGGGACAGGGGAGGAATGAGCAGTTCTTC.

This clone was picked up a small number of times. CDR3 bases: TGTGCCAGCAGCCGGATCTCCCTTATGAACACCGGGGAGCTGTTTTTT. Amino acids: CASSRISLMNTGELFF. The V gene is TRBV14, the J gene TRBJ2-2; no clear D gene. V lost 4 bases, J lost 1 base, and 13 bases lay in between. This CDR3 has 16 amino acids. The V gene's germline CDR1 is SGHDN and CDR2 FVKESK.

The rearrangement links TRBV7-9 to TRBJ2-7; 8 positions match TRBD2. In germline, CDR1 is SEHNR, CDR2 FQNEAQ (reference sequence). The CDR3 contains 14 residues. V lost 5 bases, J lost 4 bases, and 7 bases stayed unmatched. The CDR3 DNA follows: TGTGCCAGCAGCCCCGGCGGGAGGCAGTACGAGCAGTACTTC. Translating it yields CASSPGGRQYEQYF.